The rows below give T cell receptor beta chains drawn from one sample of a study of preoperative IRX-2 immunotherapy in early breast cancer. Generated by immunoSEQ multiplex PCR, the TCRdb table keeps only in-frame clones and is missing some. The profile shows roughly 26,000 clones, approximately 75% of them singletons. The material was lymph node tissue, obtained after IRX-2 immunotherapy. Source of these receptors: a human donor with breast cancer. Each CDR3 is given with its conserved first and last residue. The D gene is left open where the match is weak. Only some rows state a clone size, as once, few, many or a class for expanded clones.

J gene	V gene	D gene	clone size	CDR3 protein	CDR3 DNA
TRBJ2-5	TRBV5-1	.	.	CASSYSGTKKDQYF	TGCGCCAGCAGCTACTCCGGGACGAAGAAGGATCAGTACTTC
TRBJ1-1	TRBV18	.	.	CASSPDLKRTEAFF	TGTGCCAGCTCACCAGACTTGAAGAGGACTGAAGCTTTCTTT
TRBJ1-4	TRBV7-2	.	.	CASSPAATNEKLFF	TGTGCCAGCAGCCCCGCTGCAACTAATGAAAAACTGTTTTTT
TRBJ2-2	TRBV6-7	.	.	CASSYSGARGTGELFF	TGTGCCAGCAGTTACTCGGGGGCGCGTGGCACCGGGGAGCTGTTTTTT
TRBJ2-3	TRBV18	TRBD2	.	CASSPFTPSGAGTDTQYF	TGTGCCAGCTCACCATTTACTCCGAGCGGGGCGGGCACAGATACGCAGTATTTT
TRBJ1-5	TRBV10-2	.	.	CASRTPDTNHQPQHF	TGCGCCAGCAGAACCCCCGACACAAATCATCAGCCCCAGCATTTT
TRBJ2-2	TRBV19	.	.	CASSIDRGGGTSELFF	TGTGCCAGTAGTATAGATCGCGGAGGGGGCACCTCGGAGCTGTTTTTT
TRBJ2-5	TRBV10-2	TRBD2	.	CASSEVSGETQYF	TGCGCCAGCAGTGAGGTTAGCGGGGAGACCCAGTACTTC
TRBJ2-1	TRBV12-5	.	.	CASMSLGAGRGEQFF	TGTGCCAGCATGAGTTTGGGGGCCGGTAGGGGTGAGCAGTTCTTC
TRBJ2-5	TRBV25-1	.	.	CASSQAGAETQYF	TGTGCCAGCAGTCAGGCCGGGGCCGAGACCCAGTACTTC
TRBJ2-3	TRBV5-1	TRBD2	.	CASSFSSSGSTDTQYF	TGCGCCAGCAGCTTCTCCTCTAGCGGCAGCACAGATACGCAGTATTTT
TRBJ2-6	TRBV19	.	.	CASSIDSGSGANVLTF	TGTGCCAGTAGTATAGATTCGGGCTCTGGGGCCAACGTCCTGACTTTC
TRBJ1-5	TRBV6-8	.	.	CATWGPNQPQHF	TGTGCCACCTGGGGGCCCAATCAGCCCCAGCATTTT
TRBJ1-2	TRBV28	.	.	CASTPSLKAHYGYTF	TGTGCCAGCACGCCGTCGTTGAAGGCCCACTATGGCTACACCTTC
TRBJ2-4	TRBV5-1	TRBD1	.	CASSLGDRINIQYF	TGCGCCAGCAGCTTGGGGGACAGAATAAACATTCAGTACTTC
TRBJ1-5	TRBV18	.	once	CASSPGPIQGNQPQHF	TGTGCCAGCTCACCTGGACCCATTCAGGGCAATCAGCCCCAGCATTTT
TRBJ1-5	TRBV30	.	once	CAWSVNRPNQPQHF	TGTGCCTGGAGTGTTAATAGGCCCAATCAGCCCCAGCATTTT
TRBJ1-6	TRBV15	.	.	CATSNIQVRNSPLHF	TGTGCCACCAGCAACATACAGGTTCGCAATTCACCCCTCCACTTT